The present entry profiles one T cell receptor (beta chain) with its context. The antigen it recognizes is unknown. Within one base of it there is no much larger clone, and no base qualities were kept. The cohort consisted of hundreds of healthy bone marrow donors. At the time of sampling, every cohort member was nominally healthy, though immune exposures that went unrecorded were likely present. The donor tested CMV seronegative, placing the donor among the 300 to 450 seronegative members of the cohort. A peripheral blood sample was provided by each donor, and peripheral blood mononuclear cells were used for TCR beta sequencing. The Qiagen DNeasy Blood Extraction Kit was used to extract genomic DNA from the blood cell samples. The sample originates from a study of cytomegalovirus exposure and HLA in healthy donors (dated by TCRdb to 2017 to 2019). Background on the whole study: An earlier analysis of around 600 of the donors reported about 250 Gb of sequence data and some 120 million unique TCR beta sequences from 150 million to 200 million T cells. An early release that covered 500 to 800 HLA-typed donors contained approximately 300 gigabases of sequencing data and 85 million to 100 million unique TCR sequences. Of the 398 genotyped donors, approximately 80% were placed in the genetic ancestry cluster associated with self-reported Caucasian donors. The study aimed to test whether signatures of past pathogen exposure could be identified by cataloging public T cell receptors. The study profiled the T cell repertoires of 500 to 800 subjects by immunosequencing and related them to cytomegalovirus serostatus. A separate validation cohort of roughly 130 different subjects was used in addition to the roughly 640-subject first cohort. To predict cytomegalovirus infection status, the study combined high-throughput TCR immunosequencing, statistical association of individual TCRs with disease status, and machine learning. In a later analysis, previously published TCR beta repertoires from 500 to 750 donors were re-analyzed and high-resolution HLA genotyping was added so that TCR occurrence patterns could be studied. Rather than using new phenotypic data, the later analysis identified candidate immune exposures from TCR beta sequences and from how often those sequences occurred across donors. An earlier analysis of approximately 500 of the donors applied high-throughput TCR beta sequencing to assess whether each TCR beta V gene segment acted as functional or pseudogenic. Donor age, sex, ethnicity and CMV serostatus were collected together with the repertoire data. A later genetic analysis took genome-wide SNP genotypes for about three fifths of the roughly 700 donors and used that subset as a discovery cohort. All discovery cohort repertoires had been generated using a single sequencing platform. HLA typing covered class I and class II loci at four-digit resolution. The number of typed donors differed by locus: about 620-640 for A, B, C, DRB1 and DQB1; 522 for DQA1; fewer than 610 for DPA1; and some 430 for DPB1. Because of strong linkage in the cohort, four or five DR-DQ haplotypes were treated as single units for association and clustering. Among over 350 genotyped donors of the cohort, an average of about 240,000 unique TCR beta nucleotide sequences were sequenced per donor, roughly 20% of them non-productive. What the study reported, not specific to this receptor: Compared with equally common non-associated chains, HLA-associated TCR beta chains in a later analysis were more clonally expanded and had lower generation probabilities. A further reported finding was that TCR beta sequences accurately predicted the HLA-A and HLA-B alleles for most subjects in the first cohort. A later genetic analysis reported fewer N-insertions in productive TCRs among donors in an Asian-associated ancestry cluster than the approximately 700-donor mean. Broadly in line with IMGT annotations, most TCR beta V segments showed up in productive rearrangements about 90% or about 30% of the time in an earlier analysis of 450 to 750 of the donors. The study gave a list of about 170 TCR beta chains associated with cytomegalovirus. The authors suggested that the approach could potentially be extended to other disease states and immunological phenotypes. The only immune exposure information available for the cohort was CMV serostatus. In this cohort, only TCR beta chains were sequenced, and detectable features were limited by the absence of alpha or paired-chain data. In a later genetic analysis, a missense DCLRE1C variant was associated with V-gene and J-gene trimming of TCR beta chains, and the association was replicated in an independent cohort. In a later analysis, TCR association rates were found to vary across HLA loci, with the most associated TCRs seen for DRB1 alleles and the fewest for HLA-C alleles. Presence/absence analyses assumed roughly uniform sequencing depth across donors, an assumption that may not hold. A cluster of highly shared sequence variants was judged likely to represent a technical artifact of the sequencing pipeline. Three of the identified cytomegalovirus-associated TCR beta chains were confirmed in vitro to be specific for cytomegalovirus antigens. Most TCR sequences were observed very rarely across donors, whereas some public TCRs were present in many individuals. A later analysis found that most CMV-associated TCR beta chains appeared HLA-restricted, with HLA associations seemingly driven largely by CMV exposure. Because some donors lacked HLA typing at each locus, the association tests relied only on the typed subset. When HLA alleles, especially DR and DQ, strongly co-occurred, TCR associations were difficult to assign to individual alleles. Over 15 rarely observed V segments, including chromosome 9 orphons, were excluded from the earlier analysis of several hundred of the donors because counts were too low. Linkage disequilibrium might explain the correlated functional status among segregating V segments, but an unknown experimental factor could not be excluded. Specific HLA alleles were associated with 15,000 to 20,000 TCR beta sequences at a false discovery rate of 0.05 in a later analysis. In both the original and validation cohorts, the classifier was reported to diagnose cytomegalovirus status with high specificity and sensitivity. In a later analysis, several top co-occurrence clusters were reported to appear linked to parvovirus B19, influenza, CMV and Epstein-Barr virus.

The library was prepared using the immunoSEQ multiplex PCR assay. The multiplex PCR relied on a mix of 60 forward primers for TCR Vbeta segments and 13 reverse primers for TCR Jbeta segments. Amplification of the CDR3 region of rearranged TCR beta genes was performed with a multiplex PCR assay on genomic DNA. Amplified TCR beta libraries were sequenced as 87-base-pair reads on the Illumina HiSeq System. The paper's processing steps were these. A later analysis tallied roughly 76 million unique TCR beta chains across the 600 to 700 repertoires, and approximately 12 million of those chains were shared by two or more donors. Raw reads were error-corrected and collapsed into unique sequences with a nearest-neighbor algorithm that merged closely related sequences to remove PCR and sequencing errors. Alignment of CDR3 sequences to IMGT reference sequences was used to assign V, D and J gene segments. For a sequence to be retained, a match of at least six nucleotides was required to both a V gene segment and a J gene segment. A rearrangement was called productive if the CDR3 had no stop codons and remained in frame with V and J, and every other rearrangement was called non-productive. CDR3 was defined by IMGT convention, running from the second conserved V-encoded cysteine to the conserved J-encoded phenylalanine. The earlier analysis of 550 to 650 of the donors excluded any sequence lacking an unambiguous match to a single V gene segment. An earlier analysis of a few hundred of the donors called V segments functional above 56.7% productive rearrangements and segregating when the between-donor standard deviation exceeded 5%. A statistical classification framework was built for diagnosing cytomegalovirus status from the catalog of TCR beta chain sequences. A later analysis assigned V and J genes by comparing TCR nucleotide sequences with IMGT/GENE-DB human TR gene sequences. In a later analysis, CDR3 sequences and most-parsimonious VDJ recombination scenarios were assigned using the TCRdist pipeline. In a later analysis, every TCR beta chain was defined by the combination of its CDR3 amino acid sequence and its V-gene family, and reads without a unique V-gene family were dropped. In a later analysis, fewer than 650 highly shared, low-generation-probability nucleotide sequences were removed to address suspected cross-contamination and a sequencing artifact. In a later analysis, a clonal expansion index was calculated for each public chain from normalized within-repertoire ranks of inferred template counts. In a later analysis, generation probabilities were computed with a VDJ recombination model fitted to out-of-frame rearrangements, and the resulting probabilities were checked against IGoR. In a later analysis, TCR-TCR, TCR-HLA and TCR-CMV co-occurrence was scored with hypergeometric tests, and a repertoire-size bias correction was applied to TCR pairs. False discovery rates were estimated in a later analysis by permuting HLA or CMV assignments 20 times. A later analysis grouped co-occurring TCRs with DBSCAN, adding TCRdist sequence similarity when clustering within HLA-allele-positive subsets. Co-occurrence clustering excluded repertoires with fewer than 30,000 or more than 120,000 public chains, plus five with anomalous nucleotide sharing. The table was pulled from immuneACCESS by TCRdb, which kept in-frame rearrangements only. Such tables lose some clones; where checked, under half of the loss comes from unresolved V genes, and the rest has no known cause. The V and J calls and clone size are taken from that table; D and trimming were inferred from the DNA. This sample holds around 150,000 clones; 84% were observed only once. 1.5% to 2% of the sample is in the top ten clones.

The sample taken for sequencing was PBMCs. The sequence came from a man between 18 and 29 years old in good health and CMV-seronegative.

The nucleotides read TGTGCCGGACCTCTCCCCGGGAGGGCCGGGGAGACCCAGTACTTC. Translation gives CAGPLPGRAGETQYF. The chain is encoded by TRBV27 joined to TRBJ2-5; 8 of the junction bases match TRBD2. At the junction V is shortened by 11 bases and J by 5 bases; bases outside the gene matches: 16. The CDR3 spans 15 residues, from the cysteine through the phenylalanine. The sequence is cut down to CDR3 DNA, 45 bases in frame from base 1. CDR1 is given as MNHEY and CDR2 as SMNVEV, both from the germline V gene (reference sequence).